This T cell receptor (beta chain) was captured in a study of shared T cell receptors in the human thymus. Using immunoSEQ multiplex PCR, the repertoire was profiled, and TCRdb retains in-frame clones only, with some absent. The table records about 400,000 clones, 95% of them present only once. V was cut by 1 base and J by 0 bases, with 10 bases left in between. The length of the CDR3 is 16 residues. Germline values: CDR1 SGHTA, CDR2 FQGNSA. This clone appeared once. The sequencing sample was made of thymocytes. This receptor was taken from a human donor. The chain links TRBV7-2 to TRBJ2-1; D might be TRBD2 (5 bases). CDR3 DNA sequence: TGTGCCAGCAGCTTAGTTAGAGGACTCTCCTACAATGAGCAGTTCTTC. It specifies CASSLVRGLSYNEQFF.